This section outlines one T cell receptor (beta chain) sequence together with its context. The antigen remains undetermined. This entry is derived from a study of identical twins' blood T cells. Sample barcodes were added at both library ends during cDNA synthesis. TCRdb used MiXCR to reprocess the 5' RACE reads, holding one entry per CDR3 protein. Among hundreds of thousands of distinct CDR3 sequences, roughly 27% were seen once, and the ten largest hold 6.1%. Study-wide points: Mainly, cloneset size products determined shared clonotypes, twins included. V gene usage reportedly matched far better within twin pairs than unrelated donors. Each donor's most abundant TCRbeta clonotypes shared more CDR3 sequences with her twin than unrelated donors.

V gave up 3 bases and J gave up 3 bases; unmatched junction bases: 5. Germline CDR1 reads MNHEY; CDR2 reads SVGAGI. This CDR3 spans 15 amino acids. The chain links TRBV6-5 to TRBJ2-7; 10 bases are a match to TRBD1. The sequenced sample consisted of PBMCs. The sequence was obtained from a woman between 18 and 49 years old in good health. CDR3 coding DNA: TGTGCCAGCAGTTATTCCGGGACAGGGGACTACGAGCAGTACTTC. It specifies CASSYSGTGDYEQYF.